What follows are 16 T cell receptor beta chains derived from one specimen sequenced in a study of blood T cell repertoires in COVID-19. Generated by immunoSEQ multiplex PCR, the TCRdb table keeps only in-frame clones and is missing some. The sample shows about 250,000 clones, approximately 80% of them seen only once. Sequencing was done on a sample of peripheral blood. The receptors here all came from a woman in her thirties or forties with active or convalescent COVID-19.

The chain is built from TRBV30 and TRBJ2-3; 8 positions match TRBD2. Germline CDR1 and CDR2: GTSNPN and SVGIG (reference sequence). With V trimmed by 5 bases and J by 4 bases, 2 bases remained unmatched. This CDR3 region has 12 residues. The CDR3 region has the DNA TGTGCCTGGGGACTAGCAGCAGATACGCAGTATTTT. This translates into CAWGLAADTQYF. Looking up the rest from reference TRBV30 and TRBJ2-3 gives the full variable domain: SQTIHQWPATLVQPVGSPLSLECTVEGTSNPNLYWYRQAAGRGLQLLFYSVGIGQISSEVPQNLSASRPQDRQFILSSKKLLLSDSGFYLCAWGLAADTQYFGPGTRLTVL.

Only one count was recorded for this clone. The rearrangement joins TRBV3-1 (or the pseudogene TRBV3-2) to TRBJ2-1; TRBD2 matches at 7 bases. The V and J ends lost 1 base and 5 bases, in that order; junction bases with no gene match: 5. CDR3 length: 15 amino acids. Germline V CDR1 and CDR2: LGHDT, YNNKEL (reference sequence). As DNA, the CDR3 is TGTGCCAGCAGCCAAGGGCGGGAGACAAACAATGAGCAGTTCTTC. Its protein product is CASSQGRETNNEQFF.

J is TRBJ1-1 and V is TRBV19; a weak D match, TRBD1 (6 bases). V lost 5 bases and J lost 1, with 14 bases in between. CDR1 and CDR2 (germline): LNHDA, SQIVND (reference sequence). The CDR3 sequence is 15 residues long. The CDR3 DNA sequence: TGTGCCAGTAGTCCGGAGGACAGCGGGAACACTGAAGCTTTCTTT. This sequence encodes CASSPEDSGNTEAFF.

This chain links TRBV6-1 with TRBJ2-5; D possibly corresponds to TRBD2 (6 bases). Germline assignment: CDR1 MNHNS and CDR2 SASEGT. Trimming cost V 3 bases and J 1 base, with 15 bases left between them. The length of the CDR3 is 16 residues. CDR3 region: CASSDGGRSIQETQYF. The CDR3 DNA follows: TGTGCCAGCAGTGATGGAGGGAGGAGTATCCAAGAGACCCAGTACTTC.

V is TRBV11-2 and J is TRBJ2-5; 13 nucleotides align to TRBD2. The V and J ends lost 3 bases and 2 bases, in that order; junction bases with no gene match: 9. CDR1 is SGHAT and CDR2 is FQNNGV in the germline V gene. The CDR3 is 18 amino acids. The CDR3: CASSFGLLAGGIQETQYF. Here the CDR3 DNA reads TGTGCCAGCAGCTTCGGATTACTAGCGGGGGGGATACAAGAGACCCAGTACTTC.

The rearrangement joins TRBV6-5 to TRBJ1-5, with D possibly being TRBD1 (5 bases). CDR1 MNHEY and CDR2 SVGAGI come from the germline V gene. Trimming stripped 10 bases from V and 7 bases from J, with 20 bases between. This CDR3 has 14 amino acids. The CDR3 nucleotides are TGTGCCACTCGCGGGGGGGGACGAGGCCAGCCCCAGCATTTT. Encoded protein: CATRGGGRGQPQHF.

This clone was picked up a small number of times. The V and J genes are TRBV5-1 and TRBJ2-1, with 11 nucleotides matching TRBD2. Germline V CDR1 and CDR2: SGHRS, YFSETQ. V lost 3 bases, J lost 5 bases, and 7 bases stayed unmatched. CDR3 length: 16 amino acids. The CDR3 here is CASSSPRLAGNNEQFF. Written as DNA, the CDR3 is TGCGCCAGCAGCTCGCCCCGACTAGCGGGGAACAATGAGCAGTTCTTC.

V and J are TRBV4-1 and TRBJ2-3, with TRBD2 matching 8 bases. The J segment lost 2 bases and the V segment lost 4 bases, leaving 14 bases of the junction unmatched. The CDR3 totals 18 residues. CDR1 and CDR2 (germline): MGHRA, YSYEKL. In DNA, the CDR3 is TGCGCCAGCAGCCCGCTCAACCCGGGACTAGGGGTCACAGATACGCAGTATTTT. Residues: CASSPLNPGLGVTDTQYF.

The rearrangement links TRBV29-1 to TRBJ2-5, with D hard to call. Germline CDR1 SQVTM, CDR2 ANQGSEA. The V and J ends lost 4 bases and 2 bases respectively, with 8 bases between them. This CDR3 comprises 12 residues. CDR3 sequence reads: CSVGLPQETQYF. The CDR3 DNA is TGCAGCGTTGGACTGCCTCAAGAGACCCAGTACTTC. The whole variable domain, filled in from reference TRBV29-1 and TRBJ2-5, reads SAVISQKPSRDICQRGTSLTIQCQVDSQVTMMFWYRQQPGQSLTLIATANQGSEATYESGFVIDKFPISRPNLTFSTLTVSNMSPEDSSIYLCSVGLPQETQYFGPGTRLLVL.

The rearrangement joins TRBV6-5 to TRBJ1-6; no definite D call. Germline assignment: CDR1 MNHEY and CDR2 SVGAGI. The V gene lost 5 bases and the J gene lost 10 bases, with 9 bases spanning the gap. CDR3 length: 12 residues. The CDR3 region has the DNA TGTGCCAGCAGTACCCGACAATCACCCCTCCACTTT. Translation gives CASSTRQSPLHF.

This chain links TRBV2 with TRBJ2-1, with 9 bases lining up with TRBD2. Germline loops: CDR1 SNHLY, CDR2 FYNNEI. This CDR3 spans 16 amino acids. J lost 7 bases, V lost 8 bases, and 15 bases had no gene match. The CDR3 sequence is CASQKDQRGASNEQFF. The CDR3 coding sequence is TGTGCCAGCCAGAAAGATCAGCGGGGGGCCTCAAATGAGCAGTTCTTC.

The rearrangement links TRBV7-9 to TRBJ2-1, with no clear D. Germline CDR1 is SEHNR and CDR2 is FQNEAQ (reference sequence). The CDR3 consists of 14 residues. Trimming pared 5 bases from V and 9 bases from J, leaving 17 bases between. CDR3 DNA: TGTGCCAGCAGCCGTCGAAGTTCCAGGATTGAGCAGTTCTTC. Protein: CASSRRSSRIEQFF.

This chain connects TRBV10-2 to TRBJ2-7, with a weak D call TRBD1 (7 bases). This CDR3 region has 18 residues. V dropped 6 bases and J dropped 5 bases, with 29 bases sitting between them. CDR1 is WSHSY and CDR2 is SAAADI in the germline V gene. DNA of the CDR3: TGCGCCAGCAGGACCCGGAGGGGGCCCCCAGCTAGAGATGACGAGCAGTACTTC. Translation: CASRTRRGPPARDDEQYF.

The chain joins TRBV7-6 to TRBJ2-2; 7 positions match TRBD2. Germline V gene lookup returns CDR1 SGHVS and CDR2 FNYEAQ. V trimming: 1 base; J trimming: 7 bases; junction bases outside the gene matches: 6. This CDR3 region has 15 residues. CDR3 nucleotide sequence: TGTGCCAGCAGCTTAGGTGGACTAGGGGACGGGGAGCTGTTTTTT. It specifies CASSLGGLGDGELFF.

The chain recombines TRBV24-1 with TRBJ2-7; D may be TRBD1 (6 bases). Deletions cut 0 bases from V and 5 bases from J, with 7 bases between. Germline V gene data show CDR1 as KGHDR and CDR2 as SFDVKD. The CDR3 is 13 residues long. The CDR3 loop is CATSDLYRDEQYF. For the CDR3, the DNA is TGTGCCACCAGTGATTTGTACAGGGACGAGCAGTACTTC.

The chain employs TRBV30 and TRBJ1-6, with 7 positions matching TRBD1. CDR3 length equals 14 residues. Germline CDR1 reads GTSNPN; CDR2 reads SVGIG (reference sequence). The trim removed 3 bases at V and 11 bases at J, leaving 10 bases unmatched. The CDR3 sequence: CAWRAVTGRTPLHF. The CDR3 DNA reads as TGTGCCTGGAGAGCCGTGACAGGGCGAACACCCCTCCACTTT. The full variable domain, rest sourced from reference TRBV30 and TRBJ1-6, is SQTIHQWPATLVQPVGSPLSLECTVEGTSNPNLYWYRQAAGRGLQLLFYSVGIGQISSEVPQNLSASRPQDRQFILSSKKLLLSDSGFYLCAWRAVTGRTPLHFGNGTRLTVT.